Listed here are 27 T cell receptor beta chains from one sample, sequenced in a study of T cell responses to AZD1222 COVID-19 vaccine. The assay was immunoSEQ multiplex PCR, and TCRdb's table has in-frame clones only and misses some. This table holds about 140,000 clones, 70% to 90% found once. The sequences come from peripheral blood, collected on day 0 of AZD1222 vaccination. These TCRs come from an adult in good health.

The rearrangement links TRBV24-1 to TRBJ2-3; 8 positions agree with TRBD1. Germline values: CDR1 KGHDR, CDR2 SFDVKD. The CDR3 length is 16 residues. J was trimmed by 4 bases and V by 4 bases; bases with no gene match: 9. This chain's CDR3 is CATSDPRGPRADTQYF. Here the CDR3 DNA reads TGTGCCACCAGTGACCCCAGGGGGCCCCGGGCAGATACGCAGTATTTT.

The V gene is TRBV12-3 or TRBV12-4, the J gene TRBJ1-5; D is uncertain. The length of the CDR3 is 12 residues. The V and J ends lost 3 bases and 9 bases respectively, with 9 bases between them. CDR3 DNA sequence: TGTGCCAGCAGTTTGAGAGTTTCGCCCCAGCATTTT. It yields the protein CASSLRVSPQHF.

The rearrangement uses TRBV5-1 and TRBJ1-3, with 8 bases fitting TRBD1. J was trimmed by 0 bases and V by 3 bases; bases with no gene match: 2. Germline CDR1 is SGHRS and CDR2 is YFSETQ. The CDR3 sequence is 15 residues long. CDR3 bases: TGCGCCAGCAGCTCGACAGGGGACTCTGGAAACACCATATATTTT. It yields the protein CASSSTGDSGNTIYF. The complete variable domain, with remaining parts taken from reference TRBV5-1 and TRBJ1-3, reads KAGVTQTPRYLIKTRGQQVTLSCSPISGHRSVSWYQQTPGQGLQFLFEYFSETQRNKGNFPGRFSGRQFSNSRSEMNVSTLELGDSALYLCASSSTGDSGNTIYFGEGSWLTVV.

This clone was counted a single time. V is TRBV7-2 and J is TRBJ1-4, with 7 bases identical to TRBD1. CDR1 is SGHTA and CDR2 is FQGNSA in the germline V gene. J lost 6 bases, V lost 3 bases, and 4 bases had no gene match. The CDR3 has 14 residues. CDR3 DNA sequence: TGTGCCAGCAGCTTGGGAGGGGGCGATGAAAAACTGTTTTTT. Residues: CASSLGGGDEKLFF.

This chain uses TRBV11-1 with TRBJ2-5; tentatively, D is TRBD2 (5 bases). Trimming left V 1 base short and J 1 base short, with 7 bases between. The CDR3 length is 14 residues. The germline CDR1 and CDR2 sequences are SGHAT and FQDESV (reference sequence). The CDR3 DNA reads as TGTGCCAGCAGCTTAGGCAGCGGCCAAGAGACCCAGTACTTC. Protein sequence: CASSLGSGQETQYF. The full variable domain, in which reference TRBV11-1 and TRBJ2-5 provide the parts outside the CDR3, is EAEVAQSPRYKITEKSQAVAFWCDPISGHATLYWYRQILGQGPELLVQFQDESVVDDSQLPKDRFSAERLKGVDSTLKIQPAELGDSAMYLCASSLGSGQETQYFGPGTRLLVL.

The chain carries TRBV3-1 (or the pseudogene TRBV3-2) and TRBJ2-5; D remains unclear. The V gene lost 0 bases and the J gene lost 0 bases, with 8 bases spanning the gap. Germline-derived CDR1 and CDR2 are LGHDT and YNNKEL (reference sequence). The CDR3 is 15 residues long. CDR3 nucleotides: TGTGCCAGCAGCCAAGATATCCAGTACCAAGAGACCCAGTACTTC. This translates into CASSQDIQYQETQYF.

In this sample, this clone turned up a few times. A read error may account for a junction end that differs from germline. V usage is TRBV7-9 and J usage is TRBJ1-6; no clear D. CDR1 SEHNR and CDR2 FQNEAQ come from the germline V gene (reference sequence). This CDR3 has 15 residues. DNA for the CDR3: TGTGCCGGCAGCACCGGGCCGGTTTCTAATTCACCCCTCCACTTT. It encodes CAGSTGPVSNSPLHF.

This chain joins TRBV19 and TRBJ2-1; D unresolved. V was shortened by 4 bases and J by 0 bases, with 7 bases between the two germline ends. The CDR3 covers 14 residues. Germline V gene data show CDR1 as LNHDA and CDR2 as SQIVND (reference sequence). As DNA, the CDR3 is TGTGCCAGTAGTAGCTGGAGCTCCTACAATGAGCAGTTCTTC. Translated: CASSSWSSYNEQFF.

This chain connects TRBV19 to TRBJ2-2; weak D call: TRBD1 (6 bases). The CDR3 is 13 residues long. Per the germline V gene, CDR1 is LNHDA and CDR2 is SQIVND (reference sequence). The V end lost 7 bases, the J end lost 6 bases, and 12 bases lay between the germline ends. Written as DNA, the CDR3 is TGTGCCAGTAATAGGGCAGGGGCCGGGGAGCTGTTTTTT. As protein: CASNRAGAGELFF. The full variable domain, in which reference TRBV19 and TRBJ2-2 provide the parts outside the CDR3, is DGGITQSPKYLFRKEGQNVTLSCEQNLNHDAMYWYRQDPGQGLRLIYYSQIVNDFQKGDIAEGYSVSREKKESFPLTVTSAQKNPTAFYLCASNRAGAGELFFGEGSRLTVL.

A single count supports this clone. The chain links TRBV24-1 to TRBJ1-6; D might be TRBD1 (6 bases). With 0 bases removed from V and 7 bases from J, the gap between germline ends came to 9 bases. The CDR3 totals 15 residues. From germline, CDR1 is KGHDR and CDR2 SFDVKD. DNA for the CDR3: TGTGCCACCAGTGATTTGCAGGGGAGCAATTCACCCCTCCACTTT. Its translation: CATSDLQGSNSPLHF.

The rearrangement joins TRBV5-4 to TRBJ2-7, with D unclear. V was cut by 0 bases and J by 4 bases, with 11 bases left in between. There are 14 residues in the CDR3. Looked up from germline, CDR1 is SGHNT and CDR2 is YYREEE (reference sequence). The CDR3 sequence is CASSLVGSLYEQYF. In DNA, the CDR3 is TGTGCCAGCAGCTTGGTGGGATCACTGTACGAGCAGTACTTC.

The DNA for the CDR3 is TGTGCCAGCAGCTTGACGGGTGTCGAGCAGTTCTTC. Protein sequence: CASSLTGVEQFF. The J gene is TRBJ2-1, the V gene TRBV7-9; D ambiguous. The CDR3 contains 12 residues. Trimming removed 3 bases at V and 10 bases at J, with 10 bases between. Germline V lookup: CDR1 SEHNR, CDR2 FQNEAQ (reference sequence).

This clone was observed once. The chain uses TRBV7-2 and TRBJ1-2; 7 bases align to TRBD1. Germline V CDR1 and CDR2: SGHTA, FQGNSA. The CDR3 loop spans 13 amino acids. V trimming: 5 bases; J trimming: 6 bases; junction bases outside the gene matches: 6. CDR3 amino acids: CASSPDRLDGYTF. The CDR3 DNA is TGTGCCAGCAGCCCGGACAGGCTAGATGGCTACACCTTC.

The chain is built from TRBV7-9 and TRBJ2-7; TRBD1 agrees at 9 bases. The V and J ends lost 5 bases and 4 bases, in that order; junction bases with no gene match: 9. There are 15 residues in the CDR3. CDR1 is SEHNR and CDR2 is FQNEAQ in the germline V gene (reference sequence). The CDR3 is CASSQSTGGKYEQYF. The CDR3 nucleotides read TGTGCCAGCAGCCAATCGACAGGGGGAAAATACGAGCAGTACTTC.

J is TRBJ1-2 and V is TRBV5-4, with D uncertain. Trimming took 0 bases from V and 4 from J, leaving 10 bases between them. The CDR3 has 14 residues. Germline V gives CDR1 SGHNT, CDR2 YYREEE (reference sequence). The CDR3 protein is CASSLGGGSYGYTF. DNA for the CDR3: TGTGCCAGCAGCTTGGGAGGAGGGAGCTATGGCTACACCTTC.

The chain employs TRBV3-1 (or the pseudogene TRBV3-2) and TRBJ2-3; 12 bases agree with TRBD1. CDR3 length: 15 residues. Germline loops: CDR1 LGHDT, CDR2 YNNKEL (reference sequence). V was pared by 5 bases and J by 1 base, with 1 base of the junction left unmatched. The CDR3 nucleotides are TGTGCCAGCAGCTGGGACAGGGGGCGCACAGATACGCAGTATTTT. It is translated as CASSWDRGRTDTQYF.

This chain joins TRBV6-5 and TRBJ2-5; TRBD1 matches at 11 bases. CDR3 length: 15 amino acids. The ends lost 2 bases at V and 6 bases at J; junction bases unmatched: 5. Germline V gene data show CDR1 as MNHEY and CDR2 as SVGAGI. The CDR3 nucleotides read TGTGCCAGCAGTTACCTCGGACAGGGGGCACAGACCCAGTACTTC. Translation: CASSYLGQGAQTQYF.

This clone was picked up one time. CDR3 loop: CASSLAGSSNSPLHF. CDR3 DNA: TGTGCCAGCAGCTTAGCAGGCTCCAGTAATTCACCCCTCCACTTT. The genes are TRBV7-2 and TRBJ1-6; unclear D gene. The CDR3 sequence is 15 residues long. CDR1 is SGHTA and CDR2 is FQGNSA in the germline V gene. Trimming pared 0 bases from V and 6 bases from J, leaving 9 bases between.

The chain joins TRBV19 to TRBJ1-4; TRBD1 agrees at 7 bases. Looked up from germline, CDR1 is LNHDA and CDR2 is SQIVND (reference sequence). The CDR3 has 14 residues. The V and J ends lost 6 bases and 6 bases, in that order; junction bases with no gene match: 7. Here the CDR3 reads CASRTQGNDEKLFF. CDR3 nucleotides: TGTGCCAGTAGGACACAGGGGAATGATGAAAAACTGTTTTTT.

The chain has TRBV27 and TRBJ1-6; 9 bases match TRBD1. The germline V gene has CDR1 MNHEY and CDR2 SMNVEV (reference sequence). Trimming cost V 6 bases and J 9 bases; bases outside gene matches: 9. The CDR3 extends over 15 amino acids. CDR3 residues: CASRSSGTGLSPLHF. Here the CDR3 DNA reads TGTGCCAGCAGATCATCCGGGACAGGGCTTTCACCCCTCCACTTT.

The chain links TRBV15 to TRBJ2-6; perhaps TRBD1 as D (6 bases). The CDR3 consists of 16 residues. Germline assignment: CDR1 LNHNV and CDR2 YYDKDF (reference sequence). Trimming pared 5 bases from V and 4 bases from J, leaving 15 bases between. The CDR3 DNA sequence: TGTGCCACCAGCTTACTTACAGGGTCCGGGGCCAACGTCCTGACTTTC. Encoded protein: CATSLLTGSGANVLTF.

The chain is built from TRBV28 and TRBJ1-1; 7 nucleotides align to TRBD1. Trimming at V came to 5 bases and at J to 11 bases, leaving 8 bases not matched to a gene. This CDR3 contains 12 residues. Germline V gene data show CDR1 as MDHEN and CDR2 as SYDVKM. The CDR3 DNA reads as TGTGCCAGCAGTCAACAGGGGCTGGAGGCTTTCTTT. Translated: CASSQQGLEAFF.

The chain has TRBV9 and TRBJ2-2; 11 positions match TRBD2. CDR3 size: 19 residues. The germline CDR1 and CDR2 sequences are SGDLS and YYNGEE. V trimming: 2 bases; J trimming: 7 bases; junction bases outside the gene matches: 16. The CDR3, as DNA: TGTGCCAGCAGCGTCCGACTAGCGGGATTCAGGGGGCGAGACGGGGAGCTGTTTTTT. It specifies CASSVRLAGFRGRDGELFF.

This sequence joins TRBV9 and TRBJ2-7; D could derive from TRBD1 or TRBD2 (5 bases each). Germline V gene data show CDR1 as SGDLS and CDR2 as YYNGEE. The CDR3 is 15 residues long. V was cut by 2 bases and J by 4 bases, with 16 bases left in between. CDR3 sequence reads: CASSVRSGTQYEQYF. DNA for the CDR3: TGTGCCAGCAGCGTGAGATCCGGGACCCAATACGAGCAGTACTTC.

The chain links TRBV7-8 to TRBJ2-1; 11 bases are shared with TRBD2. Unmatched junction bases numbered 11, after V lost 5 bases and J lost 8 bases. The CDR3 length is 16 residues. Per the germline V gene, CDR1 is SGHVS and CDR2 is FQNEAQ. CDR3 sequence reads: CASSKGRLAGWYEQFF. The CDR3 nucleotides are TGTGCCAGCAGCAAGGGGCGACTAGCGGGATGGTATGAGCAGTTCTTC.

The gene calls are TRBV5-1 and TRBJ2-3; 8 bases align to TRBD2. This CDR3 spans 16 amino acids. J lost 3 bases, V lost 3 bases, and 9 bases had no gene match. The germline V gene encodes CDR1 SGHRS and CDR2 YFSETQ. CDR3 DNA: TGCGCCAGCAGCTGGCTCGAGATAGCGGGAACAGATACGCAGTATTTT. Translated, it gives CASSWLEIAGTDTQYF.

The CDR3, as DNA: TGTGCCTGGAGCGGGGACAGACGGCAAGCTGAAGCTTTCTTT. Translation gives CAWSGDRRQAEAFF. The chain is built from TRBV30 and TRBJ1-1, with 7 bases lining up with TRBD1. Per germline, CDR1 GTSNPN and CDR2 SVGIG (reference sequence). The CDR3 runs to 14 residues. Trimming removed 3 bases from V and 6 bases from J; junction bases left unmatched: 10.